Following are 3 T cell receptor beta chains from one sample sequenced in a study of Graves' ophthalmopathy and Graves' hyperthyroidism. Scientists amplified the TCR beta CDR3 regions from RNA transcripts. A first-round RT-PCR used HTBI primers, followed by a second-round multiplex PCR. TCRdb independently ran MiXCR on the multiplex PCR reads; one entry per CDR3 protein. The data show 600,000 to 950,000 distinct CDR3 sequences, with 40% seen just once and about 40% held by the top ten. The specimen sequenced was peripheral blood. Receptors originate from an adult man with Graves' ophthalmopathy.

This clonotype was recorded a few times. The gene calls are TRBV11-2 and TRBJ1-1, with 8 bases identical to TRBD1. The CDR3 has 14 residues. With V trimmed by 5 bases and J by 11 bases, 13 bases remained unmatched. Germline CDR1 and CDR2: SGHAT and FQNNGV. CDR3 amino acids: CASSQGQDPAGAFF. Written as DNA, the CDR3 is TGTGCCAGCAGCCAGGGACAGGACCCGGCAGGGGCTTTCTTT.

For this clonotype: Here the CDR3 omits its conserved ending phenylalanine or tryptophan, so a read error is the likely source. It is unclear where the CDR3 begins or ends on the DNA, so no DNA is shown, and the CDR3 is as TCRdb lists it. The J gene is TRBJ1-4, the V gene TRBV29-1; the table's D call of TRBD1 was not tested on the DNA. The CDR3 length is 9 residues, termini included. Germline-derived CDR1 and CDR2 are SQVTM and ANQGSEA. The CDR3 loop is CSVGDRGLI.

Concerning this clonotype: At one of its ends the junction is not consistent with the germline gene, which may arise from a read error. The chain uses TRBV10-3 and TRBJ2-7; 7 positions agree with TRBD2. The V gene's germline CDR1 is ENHRY and CDR2 SYGVKD. The CDR3 is 15 amino acids. CDR3 sequence: CASSPRRAGKLEQYF. The CDR3 region has the DNA TGTGCCAGCAGTCCCAGGAGAGCGGGAAAGCTCGAGCAGTACTTC.